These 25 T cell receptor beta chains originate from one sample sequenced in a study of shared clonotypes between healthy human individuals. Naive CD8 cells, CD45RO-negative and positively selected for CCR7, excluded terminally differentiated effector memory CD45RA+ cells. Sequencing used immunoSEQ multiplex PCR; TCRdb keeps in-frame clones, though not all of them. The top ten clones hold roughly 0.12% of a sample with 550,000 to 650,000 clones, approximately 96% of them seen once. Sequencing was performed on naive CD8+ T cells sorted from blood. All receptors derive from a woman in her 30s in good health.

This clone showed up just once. The CDR3 region is CASSHGLHWHHQPQHF. CDR3 bases: TGTGCCAGCAGTCATGGGCTACATTGGCATCATCAGCCCCAGCATTTT. The chain employs TRBV21-1 and TRBJ1-5; the D call in the table, TRBD1, was not verified against the DNA. TRBV21-1 is listed as a pseudogene. This CDR3 is built from 16 residues.

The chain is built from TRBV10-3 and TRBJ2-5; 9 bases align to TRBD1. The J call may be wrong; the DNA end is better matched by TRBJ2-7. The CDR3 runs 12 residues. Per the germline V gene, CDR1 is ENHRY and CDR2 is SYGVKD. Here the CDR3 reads CAIRDRGFEQYF. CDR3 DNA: TGTGCCATCAGGGACAGGGGCTTCGAGCAGTACTTC.

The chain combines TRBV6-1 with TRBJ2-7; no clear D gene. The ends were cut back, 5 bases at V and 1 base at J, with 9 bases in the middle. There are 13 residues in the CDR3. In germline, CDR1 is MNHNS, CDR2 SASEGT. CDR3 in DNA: TGTGCCAGCAGTTCGACGCTATCCTACGAGCAGTACTTC. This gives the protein CASSSTLSYEQYF.

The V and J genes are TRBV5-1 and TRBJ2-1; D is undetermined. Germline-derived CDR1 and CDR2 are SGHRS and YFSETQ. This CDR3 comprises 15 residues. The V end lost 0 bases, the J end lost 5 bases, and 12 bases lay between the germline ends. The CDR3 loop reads CASSLADLTHNEQFF. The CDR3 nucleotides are TGCGCCAGCAGCTTGGCCGATCTCACCCACAATGAGCAGTTCTTC.

CDR3: CASSQGGGISEAFF. The CDR3 coding sequence is TGTGCCAGCAGCCAAGGAGGGGGGATTTCTGAAGCTTTCTTT. The gene calls are TRBV4-2 and TRBJ1-1; D is possibly TRBD1 (6 bases). The CDR3 extends over 14 amino acids. Trimming took 1 base from V and 6 from J, leaving 12 bases between them. CDR1 and CDR2 from the germline V gene are LGHNA and YNFKEQ.

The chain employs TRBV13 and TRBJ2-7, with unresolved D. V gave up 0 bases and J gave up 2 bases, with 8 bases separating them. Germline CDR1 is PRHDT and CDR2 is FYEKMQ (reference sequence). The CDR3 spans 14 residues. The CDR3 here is CASSLGRTPYEQYF. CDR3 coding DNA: TGTGCCAGCAGCTTAGGACGGACGCCCTACGAGCAGTACTTC.

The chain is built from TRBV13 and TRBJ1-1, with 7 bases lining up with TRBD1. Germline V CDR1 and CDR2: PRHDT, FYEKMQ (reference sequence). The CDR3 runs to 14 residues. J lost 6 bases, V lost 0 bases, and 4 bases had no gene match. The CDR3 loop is CASSLGTGFPEAFF. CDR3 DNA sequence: TGTGCCAGCAGCTTAGGGACAGGGTTTCCTGAAGCTTTCTTT. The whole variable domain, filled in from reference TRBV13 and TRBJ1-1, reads AAGVIQSPRHLIKEKRETATLKCYPIPRHDTVYWYQQGPGQDPQFLISFYEKMQSDKGSIPDRFSAQQFSDYHSELNMSSLELGDSALYFCASSLGTGFPEAFFGQGTRLTVV.

CDR3 sequence: CASSFGTGPGEQYF. DNA of the CDR3: TGTGCCAGCAGCTTCGGGACAGGACCTGGGGAGCAGTACTTC. The chain has TRBV5-5 and TRBJ2-7, with 8 nucleotides matching TRBD1. V lost 2 bases and J lost 7; bases outside the gene matches: 8. The CDR3 covers 14 residues. Germline CDR1 SGHKS, CDR2 YYEKEE (reference sequence). Supplemented by reference TRBV5-5 and TRBJ2-7, the full variable domain reads DAGVTQSPTHLIKTRGQQVTLRCSPISGHKSVSWYQQVLGQGPQFIFQYYEKEERGRGNFPDRFSARQFPNYSSELNVNALLLGDSALYLCASSFGTGPGEQYFGPGTRLTVT.

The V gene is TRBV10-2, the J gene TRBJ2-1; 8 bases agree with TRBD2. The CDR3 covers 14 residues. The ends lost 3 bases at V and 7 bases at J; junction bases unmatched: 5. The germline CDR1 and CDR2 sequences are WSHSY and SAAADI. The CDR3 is CASSEAGVGNEQFF. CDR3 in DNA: TGCGCCAGCAGTGAAGCGGGAGTAGGGAATGAGCAGTTCTTC.

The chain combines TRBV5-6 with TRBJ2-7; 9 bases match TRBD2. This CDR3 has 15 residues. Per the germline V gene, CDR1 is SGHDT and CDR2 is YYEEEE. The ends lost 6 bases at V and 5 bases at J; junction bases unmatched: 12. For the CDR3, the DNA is TGTGCCAGCAACCCCGGACTAGCGCAGAGGAACGAGCAGTACTTC. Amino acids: CASNPGLAQRNEQYF.

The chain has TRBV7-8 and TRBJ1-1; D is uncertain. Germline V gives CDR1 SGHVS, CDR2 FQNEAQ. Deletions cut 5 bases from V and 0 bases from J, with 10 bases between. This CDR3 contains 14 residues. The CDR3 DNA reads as TGTGCCAGCAGCCTCTCGAGGCTGAACACTGAAGCTTTCTTT. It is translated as CASSLSRLNTEAFF.

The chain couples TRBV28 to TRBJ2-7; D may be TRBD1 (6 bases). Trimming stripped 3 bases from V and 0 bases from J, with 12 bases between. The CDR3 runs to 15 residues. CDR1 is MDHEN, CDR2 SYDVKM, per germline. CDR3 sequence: CASSLAGAPSYEQYF. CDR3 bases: TGTGCCAGCAGTTTGGCAGGGGCCCCCTCCTACGAGCAGTACTTC.

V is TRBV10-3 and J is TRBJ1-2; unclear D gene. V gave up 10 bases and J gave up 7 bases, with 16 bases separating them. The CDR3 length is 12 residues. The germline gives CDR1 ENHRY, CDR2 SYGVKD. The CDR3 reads CATTSGLTGYTF. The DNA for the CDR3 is TGTGCCACGACGAGTGGCCTTACTGGCTACACCTTC.

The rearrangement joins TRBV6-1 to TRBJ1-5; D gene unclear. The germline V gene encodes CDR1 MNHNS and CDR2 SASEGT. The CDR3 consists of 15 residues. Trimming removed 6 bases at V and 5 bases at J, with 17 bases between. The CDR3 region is CASSTELIVYQPQHF. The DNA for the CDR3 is TGTGCCAGCAGCACAGAACTGATCGTCTATCAGCCCCAGCATTTT.

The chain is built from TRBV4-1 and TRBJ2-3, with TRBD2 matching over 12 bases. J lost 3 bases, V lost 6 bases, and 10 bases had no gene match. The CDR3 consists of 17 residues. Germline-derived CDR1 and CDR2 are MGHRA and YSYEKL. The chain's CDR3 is CASSRRLAGDQTDTQYF. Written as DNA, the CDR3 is TGCGCCAGCAGTCGGCGACTAGCGGGGGACCAGACAGATACGCAGTATTTT.

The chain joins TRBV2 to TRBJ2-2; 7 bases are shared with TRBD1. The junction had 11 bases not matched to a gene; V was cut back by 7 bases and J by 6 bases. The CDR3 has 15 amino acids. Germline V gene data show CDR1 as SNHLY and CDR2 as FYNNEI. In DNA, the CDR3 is TGTGCCAGCACGGGACAGACTATTGGGGCCGGGGAGCTGTTTTTT. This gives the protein CASTGQTIGAGELFF. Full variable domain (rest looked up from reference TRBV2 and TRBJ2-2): EPEVTQTPSHQVTQMGQEVILRCVPISNHLYFYWYRQILGQKVEFLVSFYNNEISEKSEIFDDQFSVERPDGSNFTLKIRSTKLEDSAMYFCASTGQTIGAGELFFGEGSRLTVL.

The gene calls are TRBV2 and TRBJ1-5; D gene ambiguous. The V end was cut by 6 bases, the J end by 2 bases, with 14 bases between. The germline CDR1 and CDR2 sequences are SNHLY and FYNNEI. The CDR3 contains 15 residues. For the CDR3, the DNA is TGTGCCAGCAGGGTCGCAGGCTTAGGCAATCAGCCCCAGCATTTT. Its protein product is CASRVAGLGNQPQHF.

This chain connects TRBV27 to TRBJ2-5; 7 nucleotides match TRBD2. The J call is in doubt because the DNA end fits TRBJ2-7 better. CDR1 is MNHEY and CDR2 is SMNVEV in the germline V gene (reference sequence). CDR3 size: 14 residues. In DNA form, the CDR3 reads TGTGCCAGCAGTTTCGCTAGCGGTACCTACGAGCAGTACTTC. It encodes CASSFASGTYEQYF.

CDR3 DNA sequence: TGTGCCTGGAGCCTAGGCACAGGGGAAAAACTGTTTTTT. Encoded protein: CAWSLGTGEKLFF. J is TRBJ1-4 and V is TRBV30, with D tentatively TRBD1 (6 bases). Trimming left V 3 bases short and J 8 bases short, with 13 bases between. This CDR3 is built from 13 residues. Germline CDR1 reads GTSNPN; CDR2 reads SVGIG (reference sequence).

As DNA, the CDR3 is TGTGCCAGCAGGCTCGGCGGACAGGGTAGGCCCCGTCTCCAAGAGACCCAGTACTTC. Amino acids: CASRLGGQGRPRLQETQYF. The chain employs TRBV2 and TRBJ2-5; 8 bases agree with TRBD1. The CDR3 is made up of 19 amino acids. Losses at the gene ends were 6 bases for V and 1 base for J; bases not matched to a gene: 19. The germline CDR1 and CDR2 sequences are SNHLY and FYNNEI.

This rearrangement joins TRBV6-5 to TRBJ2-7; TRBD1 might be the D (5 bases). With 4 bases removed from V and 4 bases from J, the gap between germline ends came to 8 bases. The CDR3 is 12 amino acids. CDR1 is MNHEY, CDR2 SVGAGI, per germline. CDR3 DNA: TGTGCCAGCAGTTCTAAGGGGTACGAGCAGTACTTC. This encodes CASSSKGYEQYF.

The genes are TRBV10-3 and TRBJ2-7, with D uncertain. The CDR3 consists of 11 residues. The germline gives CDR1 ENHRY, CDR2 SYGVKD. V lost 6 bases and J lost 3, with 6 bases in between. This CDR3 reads CAIRGSYEQYF. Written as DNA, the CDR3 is TGTGCCATCAGGGGAAGCTACGAGCAGTACTTC.

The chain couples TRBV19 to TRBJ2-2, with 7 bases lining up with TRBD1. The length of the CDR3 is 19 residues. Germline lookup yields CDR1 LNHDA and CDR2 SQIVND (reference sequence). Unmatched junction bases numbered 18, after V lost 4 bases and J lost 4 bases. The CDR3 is CASSTRVLGRGTSTGELFF. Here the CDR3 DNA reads TGTGCCAGTAGTACGCGTGTGTTGGGCAGGGGGACATCCACCGGGGAGCTGTTTTTT.

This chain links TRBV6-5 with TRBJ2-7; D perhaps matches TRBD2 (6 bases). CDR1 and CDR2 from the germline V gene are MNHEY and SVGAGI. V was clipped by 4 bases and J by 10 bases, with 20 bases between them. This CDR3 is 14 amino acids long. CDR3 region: CASSSEDYTGAQYF. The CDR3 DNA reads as TGTGCCAGCAGTTCCGAGGACTACACCGGCGCTCAGTACTTC.

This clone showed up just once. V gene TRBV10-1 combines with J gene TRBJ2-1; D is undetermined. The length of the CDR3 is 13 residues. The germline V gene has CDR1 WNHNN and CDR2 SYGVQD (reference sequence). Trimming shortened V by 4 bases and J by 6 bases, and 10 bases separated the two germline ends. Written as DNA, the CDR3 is TGCGCCAGCAGTGTTGCCAAATTCAATGAGCAGTTCTTC. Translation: CASSVAKFNEQFF.